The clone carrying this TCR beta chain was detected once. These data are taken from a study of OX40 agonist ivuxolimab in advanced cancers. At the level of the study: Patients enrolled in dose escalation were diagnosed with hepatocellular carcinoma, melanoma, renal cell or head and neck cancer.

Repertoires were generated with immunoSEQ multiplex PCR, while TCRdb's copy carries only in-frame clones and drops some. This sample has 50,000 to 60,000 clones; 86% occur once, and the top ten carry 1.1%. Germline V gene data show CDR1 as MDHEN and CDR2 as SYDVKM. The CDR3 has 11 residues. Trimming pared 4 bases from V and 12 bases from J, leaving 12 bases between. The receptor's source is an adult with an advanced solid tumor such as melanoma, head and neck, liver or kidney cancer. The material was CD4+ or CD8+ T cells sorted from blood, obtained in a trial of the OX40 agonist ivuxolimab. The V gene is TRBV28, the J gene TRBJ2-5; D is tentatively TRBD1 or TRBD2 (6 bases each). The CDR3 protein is CASSWGDTKYF. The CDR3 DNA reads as TGTGCCAGCAGTTGGGGGGACACAAAGTACTTC.